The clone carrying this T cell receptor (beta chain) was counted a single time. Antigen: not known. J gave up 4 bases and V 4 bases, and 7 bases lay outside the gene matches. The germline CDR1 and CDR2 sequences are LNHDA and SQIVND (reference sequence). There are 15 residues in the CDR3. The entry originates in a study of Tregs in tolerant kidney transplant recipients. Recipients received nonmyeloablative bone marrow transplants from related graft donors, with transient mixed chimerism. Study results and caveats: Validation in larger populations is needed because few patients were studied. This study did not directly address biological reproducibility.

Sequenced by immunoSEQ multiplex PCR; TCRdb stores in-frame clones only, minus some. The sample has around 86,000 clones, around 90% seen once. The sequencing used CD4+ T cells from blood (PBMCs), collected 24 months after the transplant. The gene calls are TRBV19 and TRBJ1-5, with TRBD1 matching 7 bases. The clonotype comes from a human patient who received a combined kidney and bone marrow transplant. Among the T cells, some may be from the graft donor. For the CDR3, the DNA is TGTGCCAGTAGTACGACCGGGACAGTAAATCAGCCCCAGCATTTT. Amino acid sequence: CASSTTGTVNQPQHF.